This T cell receptor (beta chain) was captured in a study of CD4 T cells in relation to SARS-CoV-2 and coronaviruses. Before the COVID-19 pandemic, during about 2010-2018, CD4+ T cells were taken from unexposed donors. The CDR3 has 16 amino acids. The ends were cut back, 2 bases at V and 2 bases at J, with 13 bases in the middle. CDR1 and CDR2 (germline): KGHSH, LQKENI. Method: immunoSEQ multiplex PCR; TCRdb's copy keeps in-frame clones and lacks some. The table lists 68,000 or so clones, 85% to 95% of them singletons. This TCR was recovered from a human donor in good health. The chain uses TRBV18 and TRBJ2-1; tentatively, D is TRBD2 (5 bases). Specimen: naive CD4+ T cells from PBMCs. Regarding subset: naive CD4+ T cells isolated by negative enrichment. Here the CDR3 reads CASSPMGSGTYNEQFF. The CDR3 region has the DNA TGTGCCAGCTCACCAATGGGGAGTGGGACCTACAATGAGCAGTTCTTC.